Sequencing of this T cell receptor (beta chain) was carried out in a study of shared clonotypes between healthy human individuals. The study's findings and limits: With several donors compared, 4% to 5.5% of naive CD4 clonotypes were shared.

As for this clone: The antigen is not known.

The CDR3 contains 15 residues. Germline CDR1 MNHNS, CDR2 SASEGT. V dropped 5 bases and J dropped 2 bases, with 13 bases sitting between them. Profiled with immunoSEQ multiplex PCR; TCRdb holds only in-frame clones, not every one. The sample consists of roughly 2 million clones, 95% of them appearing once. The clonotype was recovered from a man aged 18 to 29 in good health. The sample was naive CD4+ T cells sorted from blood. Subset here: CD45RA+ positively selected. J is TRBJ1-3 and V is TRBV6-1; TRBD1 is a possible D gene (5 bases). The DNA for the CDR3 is TGTGCCAGCAGTCTTCGGGGGGTCACTGGAAACACCATATATTTT. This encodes CASSLRGVTGNTIYF.